The 30 T cell receptor beta chains given below trace back to one sample, sequenced in a study of cytomegalovirus exposure and HLA in healthy donors. The data were produced by immunoSEQ multiplex PCR, yet TCRdb's version contains in-frame clones alone and is incomplete. The top ten hold approximately 2% of the sample, which has about 140,000 clones, around 93% seen once. Input material: PBMCs. These receptors originate from a man between 18 and 29 years old in good health and CMV-seropositive.

The chain joins TRBV7-9 to TRBJ1-1; TRBD1 aligns across 9 bases. CDR3 length: 18 amino acids. CDR1 SEHNR and CDR2 FQNEAQ come from the germline V gene (reference sequence). J was trimmed by 0 bases and V by 1 base; bases with no gene match: 9. CDR3 in DNA: TGTGCCAGCAGCTTAGGTTGGACAGGGGACTACATGAACACTGAAGCTTTCTTT. Its protein is CASSLGWTGDYMNTEAFF.

For this clone: A read error may account for a junction end that differs from germline. The rearrangement uses TRBV6-5 and TRBJ2-1; 12 positions agree with TRBD2. The CDR3 consists of 14 residues. Germline V gene lookup returns CDR1 MNHEY and CDR2 SVGAGI. CDR3 amino acids: CASSYSGWTSGILF. The CDR3 DNA follows: TGTGCCAGCAGTTACTCGGGGTGGACTAGCGGGATCCTCTTC.

The J gene is TRBJ1-1, the V gene TRBV19; D call uncertain. The V end lost 5 bases, the J end lost 0 bases, and 16 bases lay between the germline ends. In germline, CDR1 is LNHDA, CDR2 SQIVND (reference sequence). This CDR3 has 16 amino acids. DNA for the CDR3: TGTGCCAGTAGTGTACGCCCAGGATACATGAACACTGAAGCTTTCTTT. Protein product: CASSVRPGYMNTEAFF.

This clone was detected only once. V usage is TRBV2 and J usage is TRBJ1-1, with a weak D call TRBD1 (5 bases). There are 14 residues in the CDR3. Per germline, CDR1 SNHLY and CDR2 FYNNEI. V was pared by 7 bases and J by 0 bases, with 12 bases between. The CDR3 bases are TGTGCCAGCATGCGGGACCGAATGAACACTGAAGCTTTCTTT. Translated, it gives CASMRDRMNTEAFF.

Comments on this clone: The junction and the germline gene differ at one end; a read error may be behind it. V and J are TRBV10-3 and TRBJ2-1; D perhaps matches TRBD2 (6 bases). CDR1 and CDR2 (germline): ENHRY, SYGVKD. This CDR3 comprises 13 residues. CDR3 nucleotide sequence: TGTGCCATCAGTGAGACCCAGCGGGCCATCGGTGTCTTC. The encoded protein is CAISETQRAIGVF.

The chain uses TRBV29-1 and TRBJ2-7; the match to TRBD1 covers 7 bases. CDR1 SQVTM and CDR2 ANQGSEA come from the germline V gene. This CDR3 has 12 amino acids. The J segment lost 3 bases and the V segment lost 4 bases, leaving 3 bases of the junction unmatched. This CDR3 reads CSVAQGYYEQYF. CDR3 nucleotides: TGCAGCGTTGCACAGGGGTACTACGAGCAGTACTTC.

The J gene is TRBJ1-1, the V gene TRBV7-9, with D possibly matching TRBD1 (6 bases). Trimming stripped 4 bases from V and 0 bases from J, with 15 bases between. The CDR3 contains 16 residues. CDR1 and CDR2 from the germline V gene are SEHNR and FQNEAQ (reference sequence). Here the CDR3 reads CASSWRPGHLNTEAFF. CDR3 nucleotides: TGTGCCAGCAGCTGGCGACCGGGACATCTGAACACTGAAGCTTTCTTT. Full variable domain (outside the CDR3, taken from reference TRBV7-9 and TRBJ1-1): DTGVSQNPRHKITKRGQNVTFRCDPISEHNRLYWYRQTLGQGPEFLTYFQNEAQLEKSRLLSDRFSAERPKGSFSTLEIQRTEQGDSAMYLCASSWRPGHLNTEAFFGQGTRLTVV.

The chain carries TRBV7-2 and TRBJ2-3, with TRBD1 identical over 7 bases. Germline V gene lookup returns CDR1 SGHTA and CDR2 FQGNSA. The CDR3 spans 14 residues. V gave up 3 bases and J gave up 0 bases; unmatched junction bases: 0. As DNA, the CDR3 is TGTGCCAGCAGCTTGGACAGGAGCACAGATACGCAGTATTTT. This encodes CASSLDRSTDTQYF.

The chain recombines TRBV28 with TRBJ1-1; a possible D gene is TRBD1 (6 bases). This CDR3 has 16 residues. V shed 3 bases and J shed 6 bases, with 20 bases lying between them. The germline V gene encodes CDR1 MDHEN and CDR2 SYDVKM. CDR3 sequence (DNA): TGTGCCAGCAGTTTTCAGGGTTGGGAGGGGGGAGCTGAAGCTTTCTTT. Its translation: CASSFQGWEGGAEAFF.

The chain uses TRBV9 and TRBJ2-5; D remains ambiguous. V lost 0 bases to trimming and J lost 5 bases, with 8 bases between them. The germline V gene encodes CDR1 SGDLS and CDR2 YYNGEE. The CDR3 totals 13 residues. The DNA for the CDR3 is TGTGCCAGCAGCGTAGGGCAGTGGGAGACCCAGTACTTC. Translating it yields CASSVGQWETQYF. Combining the CDR3 with reference TRBV9 and TRBJ2-5 gives the whole variable domain DSGVTQTPKHLITATGQRVTLRCSPRSGDLSVYWYQQSLDQGLQFLIQYYNGEERAKGNILERFSAQQFPDLHSELNLSSLELGDSALYFCASSVGQWETQYFGPGTRLLVL.

The chain joins TRBV18 to TRBJ2-3; 7 bases agree with TRBD1. The germline CDR1 and CDR2 sequences are KGHSH and LQKENI. The CDR3 runs to 15 residues. The V and J ends lost 3 bases and 4 bases, in that order; junction bases with no gene match: 7. The chain's CDR3 is CASSPSTGSADTQYF. CDR3 nucleotides: TGTGCCAGCTCACCGTCGACAGGGTCCGCAGATACGCAGTATTTT.

The chain links TRBV7-8 to TRBJ2-7; the match to TRBD2 covers 7 bases. From germline, CDR1 is SGHVS and CDR2 FQNEAQ. V lost 0 bases and J lost 4; bases outside the gene matches: 9. The CDR3 sequence is 16 residues long. The CDR3 sequence is CASSLAPGRGLYEQYF. The CDR3 nucleotides read TGTGCCAGCAGCTTAGCGCCGGGGAGGGGATTATACGAGCAGTACTTC.

V usage is TRBV11-2 and J usage is TRBJ2-3, with 8 bases identical to TRBD2. V trimming: 5 bases; J trimming: 0 bases; junction bases outside the gene matches: 10. The CDR3 is 17 amino acids. Looked up from germline, CDR1 is SGHAT and CDR2 is FQNNGV. The CDR3 sequence is CASSRGGHLLSTDTQYF. CDR3 bases: TGTGCCAGCAGCCGGGGGGGACACTTACTGAGCACAGATACGCAGTATTTT.

This chain links TRBV28 with TRBJ2-7; TRBD1 matches at 7 bases. Per germline, CDR1 MDHEN and CDR2 SYDVKM. J was trimmed by 2 bases and V by 5 bases; bases with no gene match: 12. This CDR3 region has 16 residues. The CDR3 spells CASSLHRDSSTYEQYF. CDR3 DNA sequence: TGTGCCAGCAGTCTACATCGGGACAGTTCTACCTACGAGCAGTACTTC.

V and J are TRBV29-1 and TRBJ1-2; 8 bases line up with TRBD1. Germline assignment: CDR1 SQVTM and CDR2 ANQGSEA. The CDR3 extends over 15 amino acids. Trimming cost V 3 bases and J 5 bases; bases outside gene matches: 11. The DNA of the CDR3 is TGCAGCGTTGAGAGTCCCGGGACAGGAACTTATGGCTACACCTTC. Translation gives CSVESPGTGTYGYTF.

This clone was counted once. V is TRBV28 and J is TRBJ1-2; no clear D. Germline-derived CDR1 and CDR2 are MDHEN and SYDVKM. CDR3 length: 11 residues. V dropped 7 bases and J dropped 2 bases, with 5 bases sitting between them. The CDR3 loop reads CASTQNYGYTF. In nucleotides, the CDR3 is TGTGCCAGCACCCAGAACTATGGCTACACCTTC.

This chain joins TRBV10-3 and TRBJ2-2; tentatively, D is TRBD1 (6 bases). V was pared by 10 bases and J by 2 bases, with 17 bases between. This CDR3 comprises 15 residues. The V gene's germline CDR1 is ENHRY and CDR2 SYGVKD. CDR3 protein: CATQQGTRNTGELFF. Written as DNA, the CDR3 is TGTGCCACCCAACAGGGAACCCGTAACACCGGGGAGCTGTTTTTT.

The CDR3 DNA reads TGTGCCAGCAGTTTTGTCGGTAGCGGGAGTGACGAGCAGTACTTC. Translating it yields CASSFVGSGSDEQYF. J is TRBJ2-7 and V is TRBV27; TRBD2 agrees at 9 bases. The CDR3 contains 15 residues. The germline V gene encodes CDR1 MNHEY and CDR2 SMNVEV (reference sequence). Unmatched junction bases numbered 8, after V lost 3 bases and J lost 5 bases.

The chain uses TRBV5-1 and TRBJ2-7, with D uncertain. Germline lookup yields CDR1 SGHRS and CDR2 YFSETQ. Trimming removed 1 base from V and 0 bases from J, with 5 bases in between. This CDR3 is 13 amino acids long. In DNA, the CDR3 is TGCGCCAGCAGCTTGCAGGACTCCTACGAGCAGTACTTC. Amino acid sequence: CASSLQDSYEQYF.

The chain couples TRBV29-1 to TRBJ2-7, with 7 positions matching TRBD2. V gave up 5 bases and J gave up 3 bases; unmatched junction bases: 1. The CDR3 spans 11 residues. Germline V gene data show CDR1 as SQVTM and CDR2 as ANQGSEA. This CDR3 is CSVRGGYEQYF. The DNA of the CDR3 is TGCAGCGTTCGCGGGGGCTACGAGCAGTACTTC.

The CDR3 sequence is CASSKARGQEETQYF. CDR3 sequence (DNA): TGTGCCAGCAGCAAAGCGCGAGGACAGGAAGAGACCCAGTACTTC. The rearrangement uses TRBV21-1 and TRBJ2-5; whether TRBD1, the table's D call, matches the DNA was not checked. TRBV21-1 is annotated as a pseudogene. This CDR3 comprises 15 residues.

V gene TRBV5-6 combines with J gene TRBJ2-5; TRBD2 aligns across 7 bases. Trimming took 4 bases from V and 1 from J; bases not matched to a gene: 4. From germline, CDR1 is SGHDT and CDR2 YYEEEE. The CDR3 spans 14 residues. CDR3 bases: TGTGCCAGCAGCCGTGGGGGGGTCCAAGAGACCCAGTACTTC. Translation gives CASSRGGVQETQYF. Looking up the rest from reference TRBV5-6 and TRBJ2-5 gives the full variable domain: DAGVTQSPTHLIKTRGQQVTLRCSPKSGHDTVSWYQQALGQGPQFIFQYYEEEERQRGNFPDRFSGHQFPNYSSELNVNALLLGDSALYLCASSRGGVQETQYFGPGTRLLVL.

V is TRBV29-1 and J is TRBJ1-1; possibly TRBD1 for D (6 bases). The V gene lost 6 bases and the J gene lost 4 bases, with 15 bases spanning the gap. The CDR3 runs 13 residues. Germline-derived CDR1 and CDR2 are SQVTM and ANQGSEA. CDR3 DNA sequence: TGCAGCGTCTTCACAGGGAGCGGCACTGAAGCTTTCTTT. Protein sequence: CSVFTGSGTEAFF.

This clone was picked up one time. This chain joins TRBV15 and TRBJ1-2, with 10 bases aligning to TRBD1. The CDR3 is 15 amino acids. CDR1 is LNHNV, CDR2 YYDKDF, per germline (reference sequence). The trim removed 5 bases at V and 5 bases at J, leaving 8 bases unmatched. The DNA for the CDR3 is TGTGCCACCAGCCCACGACAGGGGGCTGGGTATGGCTACACCTTC. It codes for CATSPRQGAGYGYTF. The whole variable domain, remainder taken from reference TRBV15 and TRBJ1-2, is DAMVIQNPRYQVTQFGKPVTLSCSQTLNHNVMYWYQQKSSQAPKLLFHYYDKDFNNEADTPDNFQSRRPNTSFCFLDIRSPGLGDTAMYLCATSPRQGAGYGYTFGSGTRLTVV.

In this sample, this clone turned up once. This chain connects TRBV4-1 to TRBJ1-1; 8 bases map to TRBD1. The V gene's germline CDR1 is MGHRA and CDR2 YSYEKL. V dropped 1 base and J dropped 1; count of bases not matched to a gene: 5. This CDR3 has 16 amino acids. In DNA, the CDR3 is TGCGCCAGCAGCCAAGGGACAGGGAGAGGGAACACTGAAGCTTTCTTT. Protein: CASSQGTGRGNTEAFF.

The rearrangement uses TRBV6-1 and TRBJ2-7; TRBD2 might be the D (5 bases). CDR1 MNHNS and CDR2 SASEGT come from the germline V gene. Deletions cut 2 bases from V and 3 bases from J, with 14 bases between. The CDR3 sequence is 15 residues long. CDR3 coding DNA: TGTGCCAGCAGTGAATTTAGCGCCGGAATCTACGAGCAGTACTTC. Encoded protein: CASSEFSAGIYEQYF.

This clone was seen a handful of times. This chain uses TRBV4-1 with TRBJ1-1; 8 nucleotides line up with TRBD1. The CDR3 has 14 residues. V shed 5 bases, J shed 3 bases, and the junction held 5 bases outside the gene matches. Looked up from germline, CDR1 is MGHRA and CDR2 is YSYEKL. This chain's CDR3 is CASSLQGADTEAFF. CDR3 DNA sequence: TGCGCCAGCAGCTTGCAGGGGGCTGACACTGAAGCTTTCTTT.

V gene TRBV27 combines with J gene TRBJ2-3; TRBD2 matches 8 bases. This CDR3 has 15 residues. V lost 5 bases and J lost 6; bases outside the gene matches: 10. Germline assignment: CDR1 MNHEY and CDR2 SMNVEV (reference sequence). CDR3 region: CASSLIGLASDTQYF. The CDR3 DNA is TGTGCCAGCAGTCTAATCGGACTAGCAAGTGATACGCAGTATTTT.

V usage is TRBV5-1 and J usage is TRBJ2-1; 7 bases line up with TRBD2. V lost 4 bases and J lost 0; bases outside the gene matches: 10. CDR1 SGHRS and CDR2 YFSETQ come from the germline V gene. The CDR3 extends over 17 amino acids. The CDR3 region has the DNA TGCGCCAGCAGCCACCCTCGGGGCGGGAGCTCCTACAATGAGCAGTTCTTC. It specifies CASSHPRGGSSYNEQFF.

The chain is built from TRBV18 and TRBJ1-1, with TRBD1 as a possible D gene (6 bases). CDR1 KGHSH and CDR2 LQKENI come from the germline V gene. With 2 bases removed from V and 0 bases from J, the gap between germline ends came to 16 bases. CDR3 length: 17 amino acids. CDR3 in amino acids: CASSPVPLQGLNTEAFF. In nucleotides, the CDR3 is TGTGCCAGCTCACCAGTCCCTTTACAGGGCTTGAACACTGAAGCTTTCTTT.